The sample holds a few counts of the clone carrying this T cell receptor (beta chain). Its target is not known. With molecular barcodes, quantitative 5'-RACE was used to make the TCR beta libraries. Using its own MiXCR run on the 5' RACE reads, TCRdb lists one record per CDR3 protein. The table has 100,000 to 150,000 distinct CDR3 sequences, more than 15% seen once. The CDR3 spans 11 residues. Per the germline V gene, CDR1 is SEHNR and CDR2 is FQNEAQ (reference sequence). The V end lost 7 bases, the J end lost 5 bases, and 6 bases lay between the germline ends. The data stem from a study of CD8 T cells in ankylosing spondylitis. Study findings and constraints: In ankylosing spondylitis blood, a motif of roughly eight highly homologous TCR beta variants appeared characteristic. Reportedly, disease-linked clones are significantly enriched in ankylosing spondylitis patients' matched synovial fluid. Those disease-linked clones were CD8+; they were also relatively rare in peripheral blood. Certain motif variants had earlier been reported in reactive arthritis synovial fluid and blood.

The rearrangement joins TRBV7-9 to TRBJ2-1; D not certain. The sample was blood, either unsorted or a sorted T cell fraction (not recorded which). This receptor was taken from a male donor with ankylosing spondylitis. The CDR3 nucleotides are TGTGCCAGCACCCGAGACAATGAGCAGTTCTTC. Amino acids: CASTRDNEQFF.